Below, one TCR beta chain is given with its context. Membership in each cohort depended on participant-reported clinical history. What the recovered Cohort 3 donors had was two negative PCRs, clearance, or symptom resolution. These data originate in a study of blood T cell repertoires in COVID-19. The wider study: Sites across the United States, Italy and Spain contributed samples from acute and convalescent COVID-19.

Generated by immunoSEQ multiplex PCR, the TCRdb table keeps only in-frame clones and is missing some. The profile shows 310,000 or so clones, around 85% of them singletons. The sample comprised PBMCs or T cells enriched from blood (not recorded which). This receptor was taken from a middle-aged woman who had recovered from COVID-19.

The CDR3 protein is CASTRRGTSDADTQYF. CDR3 sequence (DNA): TGTGCCAGCACCAGAAGGGGGACTAGCGACGCAGATACGCAGTATTTT. The J gene is TRBJ2-3, the V gene TRBV9; 10 positions agree with TRBD2. Germline-derived CDR1 and CDR2 are SGDLS and YYNGEE. The ends lost 6 bases at V and 4 bases at J; junction bases unmatched: 11. The CDR3 loop spans 16 amino acids.